These T cell receptor beta chains were read from a single sample in a study of blood T cell repertoires in COVID-19. Some clones are missing from TCRdb's copy, which holds only in-frame ones; the method was immunoSEQ multiplex PCR. The table has tens of thousands of clones, over 80% seen once. Input material: peripheral blood. Receptor source: a woman aged 45-65 years in a cohort sampled during active COVID-19. CDR3s include the opening cysteine and the closing phenylalanine or tryptophan. The D gene is left open where the match is weak. The listing skips clone size in some rows; elsewhere it reads once, few, many or a size class.

NA	TRBV11-3	TRBJ2-2	TRBD1	CASSFHRGTGELFF	TGTGCCAGCAGCTTTCACAGGGGAACCGGGGAGCTGTTTTTT
NA	TRBV5-1	TRBJ2-7	TRBD2	CASSLGPGLAANYEQYF	TGCGCCAGCAGCTTGGGTCCGGGACTAGCGGCTAACTACGAGCAGTACTTC
NA	TRBV9	TRBJ2-2	NA	CASSVHRAQNTGELFF	TGTGCCAGCAGCGTACATCGTGCACAGAACACCGGGGAGCTGTTTTTT
NA	TRBV6-5	TRBJ2-5	TRBD1	CASSYRGTGQETQYF	TGTGCCAGCAGTTACCGTGGGACAGGCCAAGAGACCCAGTACTTC
NA	TRBV30	TRBJ2-2	NA	CAWSVGYYRSYTGELFF	TGTGCCTGGAGTGTGGGATATTACAGGAGTTACACCGGGGAGCTGTTTTTT
NA	TRBV21-1	TRBJ2-3	NA	CASTPLHTGGNRAGSSTDTQYF	TGTGCCAGCACCCCTCTTCACACAGGGGGAAATCGAGCGGGCTCTAGCACAGATACGCAGTATTTT
NA	TRBV5-1	TRBJ2-1	TRBD1	CASRDGTGGGNEQFF	TGCGCCAGCAGAGATGGGACAGGGGGCGGAAATGAGCAGTTCTTC
NA	TRBV19	TRBJ1-5	NA	CASSRTSRAPQHF	TGTGCCAGTAGTAGGACCTCGCGGGCCCCCCAGCATTTT
NA	TRBV2	TRBJ1-5	TRBD1	CAGGQNSNQPQHF	TGTGCCGGGGGACAGAATAGCAATCAGCCCCAGCATTTT
NA	TRBV9	TRBJ2-3	NA	CASSVGRDTQYF	TGTGCCAGCAGCGTAGGGAGAGATACGCAGTATTTT
NA	TRBV7-9	TRBJ2-1	TRBD2	CASSLHREGYNEQFF	TGTGCCAGCAGCTTACATCGGGAGGGTTACAATGAGCAGTTCTTC
NA	TRBV12-5	TRBJ1-3	NA	CASGLQGTGNTIYF	TGTGCTAGTGGTTTGCAGGGCACTGGAAACACCATATATTTT
NA	TRBV5-1	TRBJ2-6	NA	CASSLDPRSGANVLTF	TGCGCCAGCAGCTTGGATCCGCGCTCTGGGGCCAACGTCCTGACTTTC
few	TRBV6-1	TRBJ1-1	NA	CASSEVGATEAFF	TGTGCCAGCAGCGAAGTAGGAGCGACTGAAGCTTTCTTT
NA	TRBV13	TRBJ2-5	NA	CASSFAVAGLPFQETQYF	TGTGCCAGCAGCTTCGCCGTGGCCGGACTACCTTTTCAAGAGACCCAGTACTTC
once	TRBV7-8	TRBJ1-1	NA	CASSLVGQKEAFF	TGTGCCAGCAGCTTAGTGGGACAAAAAGAAGCTTTCTTT
NA	TRBV7-8	TRBJ2-7	TRBD2	CASSLAFSGRPYEQYF	TGTGCCAGCAGCTTAGCGTTTAGCGGGAGGCCCTACGAGCAGTACTTC
NA	TRBV10-1	TRBJ1-6	NA	CASSPGALNSPLHF	TGCGCCAGCAGTCCCGGAGCGCTGAATTCACCCCTCCACTTT
NA	TRBV7-9	TRBJ2-1	TRBD2	CASSSMTSDSYNEQFF	TGTGCCAGCAGCTCCATGACTAGCGACTCCTACAATGAGCAGTTCTTC
NA	TRBV5-1	TRBJ2-2	NA	CASSLSGNTGELFF	TGCGCCAGCAGCTTGTCCGGGAACACCGGGGAGCTGTTTTTT
NA	TRBV3-1/TRBV3-2	TRBJ1-1	NA	CASSQNRAAEAFF	TGTGCCAGCAGCCAAAACAGGGCAGCTGAAGCTTTCTTT
NA	TRBV7-6	TRBJ2-2	NA	CASSLGLTQNTGELFF	TGTGCCAGCAGCCTGGGGCTCACCCAAAACACCGGGGAGCTGTTTTTT
NA	TRBV7-8	TRBJ1-5	NA	CASSLGRGSNQPQHF	TGTGCCAGCAGCTTAGGACGGGGTAGCAATCAGCCCCAGCATTTT
NA	TRBV4-2	TRBJ2-5	TRBD2	CASSQTGLAGGEETQYF	TGTGCCAGCAGCCAAACGGGACTAGCGGGAGGGGAAGAGACCCAGTACTTC
NA	TRBV5-5	TRBJ2-1	TRBD1	CASSAGTGASQSRQFF	TGTGCCAGCAGCGCAGGGACAGGCGCGAGTCAAAGTCGGCAGTTCTTC
once	TRBV11-2	TRBJ2-3	NA	CASSLDLGADTQYF	TGTGCCAGCAGCTTAGATCTCGGGGCAGATACGCAGTATTTT
NA	TRBV11-2	TRBJ2-7	TRBD2	CASSQTSGGPVNLYEQYF	TGTGCCAGCAGCCAGACTAGCGGGGGGCCCGTCAATCTGTACGAGCAGTACTTC
NA	TRBV11-2	TRBJ2-1	TRBD2	CASSLHGLAGVLNNEQFF	TGTGCCAGCAGCTTACATGGACTAGCGGGGGTCCTCAACAATGAGCAGTTCTTC
NA	TRBV7-2	TRBJ1-2	NA	CASSLEWSAFSGGYTF	TGTGCCAGCAGCTTAGAGTGGAGCGCCTTTTCGGGTGGCTACACCTTC
NA	TRBV6-5	TRBJ1-3	NA	CASTKPSSGNTIYF	TGTGCCAGCACGAAGCCCTCCTCTGGAAACACCATATATTTT
NA	TRBV6-5	TRBJ1-1	NA	CASSYARVGYTEAFF	TGTGCCAGCAGTTACGCCAGGGTGGGGTACACTGAAGCTTTCTTT
NA	TRBV20-1	TRBJ1-1	NA	CSASPTANTEAFF	TGCAGTGCTAGTCCGACAGCAAACACTGAAGCTTTCTTT
NA	TRBV6-5	TRBJ1-2	TRBD1	CASRGAGGYLGYTF	TGTGCCAGCAGGGGGGCAGGGGGCTATTTAGGCTACACCTTC
once	TRBV7-2	TRBJ2-3	TRBD2	CASSFSTLAGATDTQYF	TGTGCCAGCAGCTTCTCTACGCTAGCGGGGGCCACAGATACGCAGTATTTT
NA	TRBV11-1	TRBJ2-5	TRBD2	CASSLIAGRGGTQYF	TGTGCCAGCAGCCTCATAGCGGGACGAGGGGGGACCCAGTACTTC
once	TRBV19	TRBJ1-5	NA	CASSILQGGNQPQHF	TGTGCCAGTAGTATATTACAGGGTGGCAATCAGCCCCAGCATTTT
NA	TRBV3-1/TRBV3-2	TRBJ1-1	NA	CASSQVTGITEAFF	TGTGCCAGCAGCCAAGTAACGGGAATTACTGAAGCTTTCTTT
NA	TRBV4-1	TRBJ2-2	NA	CASNQAYGVANTGELFF	TGCGCCAGCAACCAAGCGTACGGGGTCGCGAACACCGGGGAGCTGTTTTTT
NA	TRBV5-1	TRBJ2-1	TRBD2	CATWTSGTYNEQFF	TGCGCCACTTGGACTAGCGGGACCTACAATGAGCAGTTCTTC
NA	TRBV11-2	TRBJ1-4	TRBD1	CASSLSAGTVNEKLFF	TGTGCCAGCAGCTTATCCGCCGGGACAGTTAATGAAAAACTGTTTTTT
NA	TRBV5-1	TRBJ2-7	NA	CASSLYSGSYEQYF	TGCGCCAGCAGCTTGTACAGCGGTTCCTACGAGCAGTACTTC
NA	TRBV19	TRBJ2-3	TRBD2	CASSPAAGGTDTQYF	TGTGCCAGTAGTCCTGCGGCCGGGGGGACAGATACGCAGTATTTT
NA	TRBV11-1	TRBJ2-5	TRBD2	CASSGGIAGGQETQYF	TGTGCCAGCAGCGGTGGCATAGCGGGAGGCCAAGAGACCCAGTACTTC